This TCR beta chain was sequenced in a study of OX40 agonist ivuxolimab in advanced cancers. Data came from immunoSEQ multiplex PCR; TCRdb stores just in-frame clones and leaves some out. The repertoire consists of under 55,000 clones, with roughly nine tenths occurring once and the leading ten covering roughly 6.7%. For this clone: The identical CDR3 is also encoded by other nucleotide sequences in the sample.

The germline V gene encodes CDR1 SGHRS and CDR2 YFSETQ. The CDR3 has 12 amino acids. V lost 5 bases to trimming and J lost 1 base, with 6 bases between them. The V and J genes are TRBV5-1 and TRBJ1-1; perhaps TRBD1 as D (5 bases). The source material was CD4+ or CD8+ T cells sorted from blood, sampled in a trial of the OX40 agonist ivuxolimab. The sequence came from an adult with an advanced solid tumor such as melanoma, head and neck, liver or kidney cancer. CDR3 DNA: TGCGCCAGCAGTAGGGGGAACACTGAAGCTTTCTTT. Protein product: CASSRGNTEAFF.